Sequencing of this T cell receptor beta chain was carried out in a study of blood T cell repertoires in COVID-19. Generated by immunoSEQ multiplex PCR, the TCRdb table keeps only in-frame clones and is missing some. Found here are around 62,000 clones, 70% to 90% of them singletons; the top ten hold around 10%. The V gene's germline CDR1 is SGDLS and CDR2 YYNGEE. V was cut by 1 base and J by 6 bases, with 8 bases left in between. The CDR3 extends over 13 amino acids. In assigning cohorts, the study relied on participant-reported clinical history. The material sequenced was PBMCs or T cells enriched from blood (not recorded which). The chain recombines TRBV9 with TRBJ2-1; D is unclear. The clonotype was recovered from a woman in her thirties or forties who had recovered from COVID-19. DNA of the CDR3: TGTGCCAGCAGCGTAAATAGCCCCAATGAGCAGTTCTTC. This sequence encodes CASSVNSPNEQFF.